Each of the 15 T cell receptor beta chains below was sequenced from the same sample in a study of blood T cell repertoires in COVID-19. Assay used: immunoSEQ multiplex PCR; TCRdb lists only in-frame clones, some missing. The sample lists roughly 150,000 clones; about 80% were seen once. Sequenced input: PBMCs or T cells enriched from blood (not recorded which). These receptors originate from a man aged 45-65 years who had recovered from COVID-19.

The chain uses TRBV7-2 and TRBJ1-2; D might be TRBD1 (6 bases). The CDR3 sequence is 14 residues long. CDR1 is SGHTA and CDR2 is FQGNSA in the germline V gene. Between the trimmed V and J ends, which lost 1 base and 8 bases, there was a span of 14 bases. DNA of the CDR3: TGTGCCAGCAGCTTAGGGTCAGGGGTTAGAGGCTACACCTTC. It encodes CASSLGSGVRGYTF.

This chain uses TRBV5-5 with TRBJ2-1, with D tentatively TRBD2 (6 bases). Between the trimmed V and J ends, which lost 4 bases and 5 bases, there was a span of 19 bases. Germline lookup yields CDR1 SGHKS and CDR2 YYEKEE (reference sequence). This CDR3 comprises 16 residues. CDR3 DNA: TGTGCCAGCAGCGACGAAATTACTAGCTACCACAATGAGCAGTTCTTC. Protein: CASSDEITSYHNEQFF. Filled out from reference TRBV5-5 and TRBJ2-1, the complete variable domain reads DAGVTQSPTHLIKTRGQQVTLRCSPISGHKSVSWYQQVLGQGPQFIFQYYEKEERGRGNFPDRFSARQFPNYSSELNVNALLLGDSALYLCASSDEITSYHNEQFFGPGTRLTVL.

The chain employs TRBV19 and TRBJ2-3; 8 bases align to TRBD2. Per germline, CDR1 LNHDA and CDR2 SQIVND (reference sequence). CDR3 length equals 16 residues. J lost 2 bases, V lost 7 bases, and 11 bases had no gene match. CDR3 DNA sequence: TGTGCCAGTAAGCCCGGAATAGCGGGAATCACAGATACGCAGTATTTT. Protein: CASKPGIAGITDTQYF.

V and J are TRBV29-1 and TRBJ2-1; TRBD1 agrees at 7 bases. Per the germline V gene, CDR1 is SQVTM and CDR2 is ANQGSEA. This CDR3 contains 12 residues. J lost 11 bases, V lost 1 base, and 5 bases had no gene match. CDR3 protein: CSVEVQGKQQFF. The DNA for the CDR3 is TGCAGCGTTGAAGTACAGGGGAAACAGCAGTTCTTC.

This clone was counted a few times. V usage is TRBV24-1 and J usage is TRBJ2-3, with D maybe TRBD1 (6 bases). The V and J ends lost 4 bases and 1 base respectively, with 11 bases between them. The CDR3 loop spans 15 amino acids. Germline CDR1 KGHDR, CDR2 SFDVKD. This CDR3 is CATSEPRTGTDTQYF. The DNA for the CDR3 is TGTGCCACCAGTGAGCCTAGGACAGGCACAGATACGCAGTATTTT.

This clone was seen just once. The V gene is TRBV19, the J gene TRBJ2-1; a possible D gene is TRBD1 (5 bases). V was clipped by 5 bases and J by 1 base, with 9 bases between them. The CDR3 has 14 residues. Germline loops: CDR1 LNHDA, CDR2 SQIVND (reference sequence). The chain's CDR3 is CASSFAGSYNEQFF. In DNA, the CDR3 is TGTGCCAGTAGTTTTGCAGGGTCCTACAATGAGCAGTTCTTC.

This clone turned up a few times. This sequence joins TRBV6-5 and TRBJ1-2; TRBD1 aligns across 8 bases. V dropped 2 bases and J dropped 8; count of bases not matched to a gene: 10. Germline CDR1 MNHEY, CDR2 SVGAGI. The length of the CDR3 is 15 residues. The CDR3 loop is CASSYQPGQVTGYTF. CDR3 nucleotides: TGTGCCAGCAGTTACCAACCGGGACAGGTAACGGGCTACACCTTC.

V and J are TRBV10-3 and TRBJ2-5, with no clear D. Germline V gene data show CDR1 as ENHRY and CDR2 as SYGVKD. With 3 bases removed from V and 5 bases from J, the gap between germline ends came to 10 bases. This CDR3 region has 13 residues. The CDR3 DNA is TGTGCCATCAGTGACCGAACCAGGGAGACCCAGTACTTC. It specifies CAISDRTRETQYF.

The table lists this clone with a few counts. V and J are TRBV5-1 and TRBJ2-5; TRBD2 matches at 8 bases. Germline trimming cut 4 bases from V and 3 bases from J; bases unmatched to any gene: 11. Germline V CDR1 and CDR2: SGHRS, YFSETQ. The CDR3 has 16 amino acids. CDR3 coding DNA: TGCGCCAGCAGCCAGGGACGAATAGCGGGGAAAGAGACCCAGTACTTC. Encoded protein: CASSQGRIAGKETQYF.

The rearrangement joins TRBV7-9 to TRBJ1-2, with TRBD1 as a possible D gene (6 bases). The V gene lost 6 bases and the J gene lost 7 bases, with 9 bases spanning the gap. Germline V CDR1 and CDR2: SEHNR, FQNEAQ (reference sequence). This CDR3 is 11 amino acids long. The DNA of the CDR3 is TGTGCCAGCAGTACAGGGTTTGGCTACACCTTC. This translates into CASSTGFGYTF.

V and J are TRBV7-9 and TRBJ2-3, with 7 bases matching TRBD2. The CDR3 has 16 amino acids. V lost 3 bases and J lost 3; bases outside the gene matches: 9. In germline, CDR1 is SEHNR, CDR2 FQNEAQ (reference sequence). The CDR3 coding sequence is TGTGCCAGCAGCTTGAGGCCTAGCGGTAGGACAGATACGCAGTATTTT. Its translation: CASSLRPSGRTDTQYF.

This clone was counted once. This chain links TRBV3-1 (or the pseudogene TRBV3-2) with TRBJ2-7, with TRBD2 matching over 13 bases. The germline V gene encodes CDR1 LGHDT and CDR2 YNNKEL (reference sequence). V gave up 3 bases and J gave up 5 bases; unmatched junction bases: 7. CDR3 length equals 16 residues. CDR3 DNA: TGTGCCAGCAGCCAGGACTGGACTAGCGGGGGCCACGAGCAGTACTTC. Translating it yields CASSQDWTSGGHEQYF.

The genes are TRBV12-3 or TRBV12-4 and TRBJ1-4; the D is unclear. V was clipped by 3 bases and J by 6 bases, with 8 bases between them. This CDR3 region has 13 residues. The CDR3 bases are TGTGCCAGCAGTTTGGTTACGGATGAAAAACTGTTTTTT. This translates into CASSLVTDEKLFF.

J is TRBJ2-1 and V is TRBV7-2; D uncertain. This CDR3 contains 12 residues. V shed 1 base and J shed 9 bases, with 7 bases lying between them. Germline values: CDR1 SGHTA, CDR2 FQGNSA. Here the CDR3 DNA reads TGTGCCAGCAGCTTAGGCGGCAGTGAGCAGTTCTTC. Translated, it gives CASSLGGSEQFF.

The rearrangement joins TRBV7-7 to TRBJ2-3, with 7 nucleotides matching TRBD2. This CDR3 comprises 14 residues. CDR1 SSHAT and CDR2 FNYEAQ come from the germline V gene (reference sequence). J gave up 3 bases and V 5 bases, and 5 bases lay outside the gene matches. CDR3 residues: CASSTGTITDTQYF. CDR3 bases: TGTGCCAGCAGCACGGGGACTATAACAGATACGCAGTATTTT.